Reported below is one TCR beta chain. Its matching antigen is unknown. V shed 1 base and J 4 bases; nucleotides not matched to a gene: 9. The CDR3 totals 16 residues. Germline CDR1 is SEHNR and CDR2 is FQNEAQ (reference sequence). Sequencing used immunoSEQ multiplex PCR; TCRdb keeps in-frame clones, though not all of them. The sample contains approximately 90,000 clones, about 90% of which appear only once. The entry originates in a study of OX40 agonist ivuxolimab in advanced cancers. Study-wide results and limits: Clonal expansion in partial responders at 0.1-3.0 mg/kg ranked among the lowest.

The V and J genes are TRBV7-9 and TRBJ2-5; 7 nucleotides match TRBD1. The receptor's source is an adult with an advanced solid tumor such as melanoma, head and neck, liver or kidney cancer. Source: CD4+ or CD8+ T cells sorted from blood, taken in a trial of the OX40 agonist ivuxolimab. This CDR3 reads CASSLVYRAGGETQYF. CDR3 in DNA: TGTGCCAGCAGCTTAGTTTATCGGGCAGGGGGAGAGACCCAGTACTTC.